The 8 T cell receptor beta chains below were found in one sample sequenced in a study of beta chain features in type 1 diabetes. Whole-study results and caveats: Type 1 diabetes patients had moderately but significantly shorter TCRB CDR3s in all four CD4+ subsets.

cDNA synthesis used the whole RNA isolate, giving expressed TCRB sequences. Sequenced by immunoSEQ multiplex PCR; TCRdb stores in-frame clones only, minus some. The sample shows about 660,000 clones, about 14% of them seen only once. Their specific antigens are unknown. Sequencing was performed on naive CD4+ T cells from blood. The receptor source for this set is a young man with type 1 diabetes.

This chain joins TRBV5-4 and TRBJ2-7; D may be TRBD2 (6 bases). The CDR3 totals 15 residues. The germline V gene encodes CDR1 SGHNT and CDR2 YYREEE (reference sequence). The V gene lost 2 bases and the J gene lost 1 base, with 13 bases spanning the gap. The CDR3 protein is CASSLPGLSSYEQYF. The CDR3 DNA reads TGTGCCAGCAGCTTACCGGGACTGTCGTCCTACGAGCAGTACTTC.

This clone was recorded a few times. The J gene is TRBJ1-2, the V gene TRBV11-2; D is ambiguous. Trimming took off 5 bases at V and 5 bases at J, with 9 bases between the two ends. The CDR3 contains 12 residues. Per the germline V gene, CDR1 is SGHAT and CDR2 is FQNNGV. The CDR3 bases are TGTGCCAGCAGCCCCAGGCCTTATGGCTACACCTTC. Its protein is CASSPRPYGYTF.

This clone was picked up a small number of times. Additional DNA sequences in this sample encode the identical CDR3. The chain employs TRBV5-1 and TRBJ2-3; D unresolved. Deletions cut 0 bases from V and 0 bases from J, with 2 bases between. The CDR3 runs 13 residues. CDR1 and CDR2 from the germline V gene are SGHRS and YFSETQ. This CDR3 is CASSLGSTDTQYF. The DNA of the CDR3 is TGCGCCAGCAGCTTGGGGAGCACAGATACGCAGTATTTT.

This clone showed up just a few times. This sequence joins TRBV6-1 and TRBJ2-6, with no clear D. The V gene's germline CDR1 is MNHNS and CDR2 SASEGT. The CDR3 is made up of 18 amino acids. V gave up 3 bases and J gave up 0 bases, with 15 bases separating them. CDR3 region: CASSDGIPIHSGANVLTF. In DNA form, the CDR3 reads TGTGCCAGCAGTGACGGCATTCCTATTCACTCTGGGGCCAACGTCCTGACTTTC.

The chain combines TRBV4-1 with TRBJ2-3; D remains ambiguous. V lost 2 bases and J lost 7, with 10 bases in between. This CDR3 has 13 amino acids. Germline V CDR1 and CDR2: MGHRA, YSYEKL. The CDR3 is CASSQIISNTQYF. The CDR3 coding sequence is TGCGCCAGCAGCCAAATAATTAGTAATACGCAGTATTTT.

This clone occurred a few times. The chain carries TRBV27 and TRBJ2-7; D may be TRBD2 (5 bases). This CDR3 contains 14 residues. Germline V gene sequence: CDR1 MNHEY, CDR2 SMNVEV (reference sequence). Trimming took off 3 bases at V and 10 bases at J, with 19 bases between the two ends. CDR3 nucleotides: TGTGCCAGCAGTTTTCGGCCCTCGGCGGGCGGACAGTACTTC. Residues: CASSFRPSAGGQYF.

The V call is TRBV14, the J call TRBJ1-6; D is unclear. Germline CDR1 is SGHDN and CDR2 is FVKESK. V lost 1 base to trimming and J lost 16 bases, with 17 bases between them. The CDR3 extends over 14 amino acids. DNA for the CDR3: TGTGCCAGCAGCCAAGTGTTATCGGGAGGAGCACTCCACTTT. Translating it yields CASSQVLSGGALHF.

This clone turned up a few times. This chain joins TRBV30 and TRBJ2-1, with D perhaps being TRBD1 or TRBD2 (5 bases each). Germline V gene lookup returns CDR1 GTSNPN and CDR2 SVGIG (reference sequence). The CDR3 consists of 15 residues. V gave up 4 bases and J gave up 2 bases, with 15 bases separating them. The CDR3 DNA reads as TGTGCCTGGATCCCCGGGACCTTAGCCTACAATGAGCAGTTCTTC. Protein sequence: CAWIPGTLAYNEQFF.